The 32 T cell receptor beta chains presented below share a single source sample, sequenced in a study of cytomegalovirus exposure and HLA in healthy donors. The study ran its PCR with 60 Vbeta and 13 Jbeta primers. The method was immunoSEQ multiplex PCR; TCRdb's version includes in-frame clones alone and lacks a portion of them. The top ten hold 3.8% of the sample, which has about 200,000 clones, roughly 80% seen once. The sequencing sample was made of PBMCs. The receptors originated from a male donor in good health and CMV-seronegative.

In this sample, this clone turned up once. This rearrangement joins TRBV30 to TRBJ2-7, with a tentative D call TRBD2 (5 bases). The CDR3 runs to 14 residues. With 0 bases removed from V and 2 bases from J, the gap between germline ends came to 11 bases. Germline V gene lookup returns CDR1 GTSNPN and CDR2 SVGIG (reference sequence). CDR3 region: CAWSVGPGTYEQYF. The CDR3 region has the DNA TGTGCCTGGAGTGTAGGACCGGGAACCTACGAGCAGTACTTC.

The V gene is TRBV9, the J gene TRBJ2-7, with 11 bases identical to TRBD1. Germline CDR1 and CDR2: SGDLS and YYNGEE. V lost 1 base, J lost 5 bases, and 2 bases stayed unmatched. There are 14 residues in the CDR3. CDR3 protein: CASSVRTGGDEQYF. DNA of the CDR3: TGTGCCAGCAGCGTACGGACAGGGGGCGACGAGCAGTACTTC.

This CDR3 is CASSERRAGGFVKAFF. The CDR3 DNA reads as TGTGCCAGCAGTGAACGAAGGGCAGGGGGTTTTGTGAAAGCTTTCTTT. The rearrangement uses TRBV6-1 and TRBJ1-1; 7 bases match TRBD1. The CDR3 is 16 amino acids. J lost 9 bases, V lost 2 bases, and 15 bases had no gene match. In germline, CDR1 is MNHNS, CDR2 SASEGT.

This rearrangement joins TRBV6-1 to TRBJ2-5; D is possibly TRBD1 (5 bases). The germline V gene encodes CDR1 MNHNS and CDR2 SASEGT. Trimming pared 1 base from V and 11 bases from J, leaving 17 bases between. This CDR3 is built from 14 residues. As DNA, the CDR3 is TGTGCCAGCAGTGAAGGAGCAGGGCCTGATCAGCAGTACTTC. It specifies CASSEGAGPDQQYF.

This clone was seen a few times. The chain employs TRBV7-9 and TRBJ2-1, with D possibly being TRBD1 (6 bases). This CDR3 comprises 15 residues. The V and J ends lost 5 bases and 4 bases respectively, with 15 bases between them. Germline V gene lookup returns CDR1 SEHNR and CDR2 FQNEAQ (reference sequence). CDR3: CASSPREGGYNEQFF. The CDR3, as DNA: TGTGCCAGCAGCCCGCGTGAAGGGGGTTACAATGAGCAGTTCTTC.

The gene calls are TRBV13 and TRBJ1-4; a weak D match, TRBD1 (6 bases). In germline, CDR1 is PRHDT, CDR2 FYEKMQ (reference sequence). The CDR3 covers 13 residues. With 2 bases removed from V and 8 bases from J, the gap between germline ends came to 9 bases. CDR3 residues: CASSLTGNEKLFF. In nucleotides, the CDR3 is TGTGCCAGCAGCTTAACAGGGAACGAAAAACTGTTTTTT.

The chain carries TRBV21-1 and TRBJ2-7; the table calls TRBD1, which could not be checked here. TRBV21-1 is a pseudogene. This CDR3 region has 12 residues. The CDR3 nucleotides are TGTGCCAGCAGGGGGAGAAAACAGGGTAGGTACTTC. Amino acids: CASRGRKQGRYF.

The CDR3 DNA is TGTGCCAGCAGCAATAGAGTCGGGACTATCAATGAGCAGTTCTTC. Translating it yields CASSNRVGTINEQFF. The chain combines TRBV5-4 with TRBJ2-1; 7 bases line up with TRBD2. The CDR3 runs 15 residues. V was clipped by 4 bases and J by 6 bases; unmatched bases: 10. CDR1 SGHNT and CDR2 YYREEE come from the germline V gene (reference sequence).

The V and J genes are TRBV4-1 and TRBJ1-5; D might be TRBD1 (5 bases). CDR3 length equals 16 residues. Trimming left V 1 base short and J 2 bases short, with 12 bases between. From germline, CDR1 is MGHRA and CDR2 YSYEKL. This CDR3 is CASSQGSGVGNQPQHF. The CDR3 coding sequence is TGCGCCAGCAGCCAAGGGTCGGGGGTCGGCAATCAGCCCCAGCATTTT.

A note on this clone: Within the sample, other DNA sequences also encode this same CDR3. The chain uses TRBV9 and TRBJ2-7, with 10 bases identical to TRBD1. The V and J ends lost 2 bases and 2 bases, in that order; junction bases with no gene match: 4. The germline V gene encodes CDR1 SGDLS and CDR2 YYNGEE. CDR3 length: 15 amino acids. The CDR3 region is CASSVGTGVPYEQYF. CDR3 coding DNA: TGTGCCAGCAGCGTTGGGACAGGGGTACCCTACGAGCAGTACTTC.

The V call is TRBV6-5, the J call TRBJ1-2; 7 bases line up with TRBD1. CDR1 and CDR2 (germline): MNHEY, SVGAGI. V lost 3 bases and J lost 4; bases outside the gene matches: 8. The CDR3 extends over 15 amino acids. CDR3 residues: CASSYDRAGIYGYTF. The CDR3 nucleotides read TGTGCCAGCAGTTATGACAGGGCCGGTATCTATGGCTACACCTTC.

The chain combines TRBV4-1 with TRBJ2-1; tentatively, D is TRBD2 (5 bases). Looked up from germline, CDR1 is MGHRA and CDR2 is YSYEKL. The CDR3 sequence is 13 residues long. V was pared by 0 bases and J by 10 bases, with 10 bases between. The CDR3 region has the DNA TGCGCCAGCAGCCAAGACCAGCGGAGAGAGCAGTTCTTC. Protein: CASSQDQRREQFF.

V usage is TRBV5-1 and J usage is TRBJ1-3, with D unresolved. This CDR3 is 15 amino acids long. Germline assignment: CDR1 SGHRS and CDR2 YFSETQ. V was trimmed by 0 bases and J by 0 bases, leaving 7 bases between them. The CDR3 region is CASSLAAASGNTIYF. The CDR3 DNA is TGCGCCAGCAGCTTGGCCGCGGCCTCTGGAAACACCATATATTTT.

The J gene is TRBJ2-7, the V gene TRBV7-9; D is undetermined. The V end was cut by 5 bases, the J end by 7 bases, with 18 bases between. Germline assignment: CDR1 SEHNR and CDR2 FQNEAQ (reference sequence). The CDR3 has 14 amino acids. This CDR3 is CASSPGGTPREQYF. CDR3 nucleotide sequence: TGTGCCAGCAGCCCCGGCGGTACCCCAAGGGAGCAGTACTTC.

The V call is TRBV7-8, the J call TRBJ2-1; D is uncertain. Per germline, CDR1 SGHVS and CDR2 FQNEAQ. The CDR3 is 13 residues long. V shed 6 bases and J shed 0 bases, with 6 bases lying between them. The CDR3 loop is CASRVSSYNEQFF. The CDR3 DNA is TGTGCCAGCAGGGTGAGCTCCTACAATGAGCAGTTCTTC.

The V call is TRBV19, the J call TRBJ2-4; D possibly corresponds to TRBD1 (7 bases). In germline, CDR1 is LNHDA, CDR2 SQIVND (reference sequence). The CDR3 contains 17 residues. Trimming pared 3 bases from V and 0 bases from J, leaving 15 bases between. CDR3 region: CASSIETGTLAKNIQYF. CDR3 bases: TGTGCCAGTAGTATCGAGACAGGGACTCTAGCCAAAAACATTCAGTACTTC.

This clone was recorded a few times. The chain couples TRBV7-2 to TRBJ1-5, with TRBD1 matching 9 bases. Trimming removed 6 bases from V and 5 bases from J; junction bases left unmatched: 5. This CDR3 has 14 amino acids. Germline V gene lookup returns CDR1 SGHTA and CDR2 FQGNSA. CDR3 nucleotides: TGTGCCAGCAGACAGGACAGGGGATATCAGCCCCAGCATTTT. It translates to CASRQDRGYQPQHF.

The J gene is TRBJ2-1, the V gene TRBV2; TRBD1 matches at 10 bases. Germline CDR1 reads SNHLY; CDR2 reads FYNNEI. This CDR3 has 16 amino acids. Losses at the gene ends were 4 bases for V and 6 bases for J; bases not matched to a gene: 9. Here the CDR3 DNA reads TGTGCCAGCAGTGTAGTGGGGGACAGGGGCTCCAATGAGCAGTTCTTC. Translating gives CASSVVGDRGSNEQFF.

The V and J genes are TRBV2 and TRBJ2-7; 11 bases map to TRBD2. The CDR3 has 21 residues. The ends lost 2 bases at V and 0 bases at J; junction bases unmatched: 18. Germline CDR1 is SNHLY and CDR2 is FYNNEI. CDR3 region: CASSERNRATLAGARSYEQYF. For the CDR3, the DNA is TGTGCCAGCAGTGAAAGAAACAGGGCAACACTAGCGGGAGCCCGCTCCTACGAGCAGTACTTC.

CDR3 DNA sequence: TGCAGCGTGGGGACAGGGGAGATAGAAGCTTTCTTT. Protein product: CSVGTGEIEAFF. The chain employs TRBV29-1 and TRBJ1-1; TRBD1 agrees at 10 bases. J gave up 8 bases and V 6 bases, and 6 bases lay outside the gene matches. Germline CDR1 and CDR2: SQVTM and ANQGSEA. The CDR3 extends over 12 amino acids.

The CDR3 DNA is TGTGCCAGCAGTACTGGACAGGCTCAGCAGTTCTTC. This translates into CASSTGQAQQFF. The V and J genes are TRBV28 and TRBJ2-1; 7 bases match TRBD1. Trimming took 5 bases from V and 11 from J; bases not matched to a gene: 6. In germline, CDR1 is MDHEN, CDR2 SYDVKM. This CDR3 has 12 amino acids.

The rearrangement uses TRBV4-1 and TRBJ1-1; 8 positions match TRBD1. The germline gives CDR1 MGHRA, CDR2 YSYEKL. The CDR3 has 14 residues. J was trimmed by 3 bases and V by 3 bases; bases with no gene match: 3. The chain's CDR3 is CASSQDRAYTEAFF. CDR3 DNA sequence: TGCGCCAGCAGCCAGGACAGGGCCTACACTGAAGCTTTCTTT.

The V gene is TRBV6-1, the J gene TRBJ2-3; TRBD2 matches 11 bases. The germline CDR1 and CDR2 sequences are MNHNS and SASEGT. V dropped 6 bases and J dropped 3; count of bases not matched to a gene: 5. The CDR3 has 15 residues. The CDR3 region has the DNA TGTGCCAGCAGCCTCCTAGCGGGAGGTACAGATACGCAGTATTTT. This gives the protein CASSLLAGGTDTQYF.

The chain uses TRBV9 and TRBJ2-3; 12 positions match TRBD2. Per the germline V gene, CDR1 is SGDLS and CDR2 is YYNGEE. The CDR3 runs to 15 residues. The junction had 4 bases not matched to a gene; V was cut back by 4 bases and J by 4 bases. CDR3: CASSPRLAGADTQYF. As DNA, the CDR3 is TGTGCCAGCAGCCCTCGACTAGCGGGAGCAGATACGCAGTATTTT.

The chain carries TRBV19 and TRBJ2-5; 8 bases are a match to TRBD1. V was clipped by 5 bases and J by 4 bases; unmatched bases: 6. Germline lookup yields CDR1 LNHDA and CDR2 SQIVND (reference sequence). The CDR3 is 14 amino acids. The CDR3 sequence is CASSPGQVGETQYF. CDR3 DNA: TGTGCCAGTAGTCCGGGACAGGTTGGAGAGACCCAGTACTTC.

The rearrangement joins TRBV28 to TRBJ2-3, with 14 bases fitting TRBD2. CDR3 length equals 17 residues. CDR1 is MDHEN and CDR2 is SYDVKM in the germline V gene. V lost 4 bases and J lost 2; bases outside the gene matches: 5. The CDR3, as DNA: TGTGCCAGCAGTTCAAGGACTAGCGGGAGGTTCACAGATACGCAGTATTTT. As protein: CASSSRTSGRFTDTQYF.

The chain employs TRBV7-6 and TRBJ1-1; 9 bases are shared with TRBD1. Germline CDR1 and CDR2: SGHVS and FNYEAQ. With 4 bases clipped from V and 4 bases from J, the junction kept 13 bases outside the gene matches. This CDR3 region has 17 residues. The CDR3 region is CASSSPTDRGFPTEAFF. The CDR3 DNA reads TGTGCCAGCAGCTCCCCGACGGACAGGGGTTTTCCCACTGAAGCTTTCTTT.

The chain employs TRBV7-9 and TRBJ2-2; 12 positions agree with TRBD2. V was pared by 4 bases and J by 4 bases, with 4 bases of the junction left unmatched. The CDR3 loop spans 16 amino acids. Germline CDR1 and CDR2: SEHNR and FQNEAQ (reference sequence). CDR3 DNA: TGTGCCAGCAGCTCCGGACTAGCGGGGCGCACCGGGGAGCTGTTTTTT. Translating gives CASSSGLAGRTGELFF.

V usage is TRBV5-1 and J usage is TRBJ2-7; D gene ambiguous. Germline-derived CDR1 and CDR2 are SGHRS and YFSETQ. The V gene lost 0 bases and the J gene lost 5 bases, with 3 bases spanning the gap. The CDR3 totals 11 residues. CDR3 DNA sequence: TGCGCCAGCAGCTTGGATAACGAGCAGTACTTC. Translation gives CASSLDNEQYF.

This clone has a handful of counts. The V gene is TRBV5-4, the J gene TRBJ2-1; 11 bases map to TRBD2. This CDR3 has 15 amino acids. Looked up from germline, CDR1 is SGHNT and CDR2 is YYREEE (reference sequence). V trimming: 3 bases; J trimming: 3 bases; junction bases outside the gene matches: 2. For the CDR3, the DNA is TGTGCCAGCAGCTCGGGACTAGCGGACTACAATGAGCAGTTCTTC. It encodes CASSSGLADYNEQFF.

This clone was seen a few times. The chain carries TRBV6-1 and TRBJ2-5; the D gene is possibly TRBD1 (7 bases). V was trimmed by 0 bases and J by 4 bases, leaving 21 bases between them. The germline CDR1 and CDR2 sequences are MNHNS and SASEGT. The CDR3 consists of 18 residues. This CDR3 reads CASSEAPFMTGRRETQYF. The CDR3 nucleotides are TGTGCCAGCAGTGAAGCCCCTTTTATGACAGGGAGGAGAGAGACCCAGTACTTC.

This clone has at least ten counts. The chain has TRBV6-1 and TRBJ1-5; the D gene is possibly TRBD1 (5 bases). This CDR3 region has 15 residues. V was pared by 3 bases and J by 2 bases, with 11 bases between. Germline V gene data show CDR1 as MNHNS and CDR2 as SASEGT. The CDR3 nucleotides are TGTGCCAGCAGTGATTGGGGGGGTGGCAATCAGCCCCAGCATTTT. Residues: CASSDWGGGNQPQHF.